This TCR beta chain is from a study of T cell repertoires in cytomegalovirus infection (dated by TCRdb to between 2018 and 2020). Context from the whole study: The peptide stimulations were aimed at well-studied HLA-B-restricted epitopes as well as recently identified HLA-C-restricted CMV epitopes, whose presentation resists viral immunomodulation. The HLA type of each donor mattered for the analysis, because public TCR beta signatures pointed to carriage of CMV infection along with the matching HLA type. Study-level results and caveats: The ex vivo response was dominated by HLA-C-restricted CMV-specific TCR beta clonotypes, which also provided the single most frequent clonotype in two of eight donors. Carriers of CMV infection plus the relevant HLA type were discriminated by the cumulative frequency of public TCR beta family members in the study cohort and in an independent approximately 400-donor cohort.

The sample's treatment or condition label, decoded: in vitro stimulation with specific CMV peptide epitopes to enrich CMV-specific T cells. Sequencing relied on an Illumina HiSeq 1500. Through fastp at Q25 and MiXCR, TCRdb rebuilt clones from the public reads, retaining in-frame beta chains. Identical CDR3 protein sequences are pooled into one entry, listed with their most common genes and DNA. The sample includes roughly 730,000 distinct CDR3 sequences, with around 31% observed a single time. In total, the top ten clones hold around a sixth of the sample. The CDR3 runs 16 residues from the cysteine to the phenylalanine. Just the 48-base CDR3 DNA is kept, in frame starting at base 1. The V end loses 1 base and the J end loses 2 bases, and a stretch of 15 bases separates them. As encoded in the germline V gene (reference sequence), CDR1 is SGHNT while CDR2 is YYREEE. This clonotype was recorded a few times. What antigen it recognizes has not been identified. Per-nucleotide qualities are absent, and no much larger clonotype sits a single base away.

This TCR was sampled from a human donor in good health (CMV status not recorded). Some clones in this sample may be carry-over from other donors' samples. Here the chain combines TRBV5-4 and TRBJ2-5; no confident D gene assignment can be made. Sequencing was performed on cultured PBMCs, taken from culture after CMV antigen stimulation. CDR3 reads: CASSLTRGRPQETQYF. The base sequence is TGTGCCAGCAGCTTGACGAGAGGACGACCACAAGAGACCCAGTACTTC.